This TCR beta chain was identified during a study of beta chain features in type 1 diabetes. V was clipped by 7 bases and J by 2 bases, with 23 bases between them. This CDR3 contains 17 residues. Germline V CDR1 and CDR2: SNHLY, FYNNEI. What was sequenced were expressed TCRB transcripts, since all of the isolated RNA had been reverse transcribed. Measured with immunoSEQ multiplex PCR; TCRdb has only the in-frame clones, and not every one. The sample consists of approximately 150,000 clones, about 13% of them appearing once. Overall study findings and caveats: Shortening of TCRB CDR3s, moderate but significant, appeared in all four CD4+ subsets of Type 1 diabetes patients.

With regard to this clone: Its antigen is currently unknown.

J is TRBJ1-1 and V is TRBV2; D perhaps matches TRBD1 (6 bases). The TCR was taken from a man younger than 30 with type 1 diabetes. Sequencing was performed on central memory CD4+ T cells from blood. The CDR3 is CASKGAGQGTVNTEAFF. CDR3 bases: TGTGCCAGCAAAGGGGCCGGTCAGGGGACGGTCAACACTGAAGCTTTCTTT. The full variable domain, with the rest looked up from reference TRBV2 and TRBJ1-1, is EPEVTQTPSHQVTQMGQEVILRCVPISNHLYFYWYRQILGQKVEFLVSFYNNEISEKSEIFDDQFSVERPDGSNFTLKIRSTKLEDSAMYFCASKGAGQGTVNTEAFFGQGTRLTVV.